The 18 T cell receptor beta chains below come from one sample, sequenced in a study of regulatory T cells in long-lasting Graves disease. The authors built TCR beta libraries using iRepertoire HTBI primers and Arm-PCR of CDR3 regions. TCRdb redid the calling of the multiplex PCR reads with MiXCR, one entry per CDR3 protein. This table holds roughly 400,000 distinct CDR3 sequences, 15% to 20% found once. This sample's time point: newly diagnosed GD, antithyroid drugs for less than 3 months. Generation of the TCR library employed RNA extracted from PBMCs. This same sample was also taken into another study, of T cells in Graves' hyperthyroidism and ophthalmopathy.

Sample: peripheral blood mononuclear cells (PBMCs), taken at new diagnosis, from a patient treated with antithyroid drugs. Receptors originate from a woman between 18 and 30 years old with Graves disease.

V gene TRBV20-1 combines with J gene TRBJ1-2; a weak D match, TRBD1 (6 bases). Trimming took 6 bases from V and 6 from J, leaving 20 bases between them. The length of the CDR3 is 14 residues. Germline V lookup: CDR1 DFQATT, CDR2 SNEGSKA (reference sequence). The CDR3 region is CSAESNRVWNGYTF. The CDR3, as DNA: TGCAGTGCCGAATCCAACAGGGTCTGGAATGGCTACACCTTC.

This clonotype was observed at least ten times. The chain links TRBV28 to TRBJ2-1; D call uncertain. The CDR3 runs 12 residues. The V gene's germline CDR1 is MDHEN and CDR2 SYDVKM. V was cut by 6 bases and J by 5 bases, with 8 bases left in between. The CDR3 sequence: CASRIGHNEQFF. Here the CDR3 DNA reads TGTGCCAGCAGGATAGGACACAATGAGCAGTTCTTC.

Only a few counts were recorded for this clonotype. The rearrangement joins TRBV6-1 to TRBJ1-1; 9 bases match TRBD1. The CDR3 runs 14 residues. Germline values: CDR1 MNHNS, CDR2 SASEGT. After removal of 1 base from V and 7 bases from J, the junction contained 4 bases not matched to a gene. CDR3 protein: CASSEGNRGLEAFF. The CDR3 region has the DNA TGTGCCAGCAGTGAAGGTAACAGGGGGCTTGAAGCTTTCTTT.

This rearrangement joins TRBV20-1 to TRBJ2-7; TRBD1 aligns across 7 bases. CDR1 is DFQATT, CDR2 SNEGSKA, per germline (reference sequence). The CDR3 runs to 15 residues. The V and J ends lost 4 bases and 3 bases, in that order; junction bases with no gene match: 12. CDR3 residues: CSATPGGQGDYEQYF. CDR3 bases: TGCAGTGCTACACCTGGTGGGCAGGGGGACTACGAGCAGTACTTC.

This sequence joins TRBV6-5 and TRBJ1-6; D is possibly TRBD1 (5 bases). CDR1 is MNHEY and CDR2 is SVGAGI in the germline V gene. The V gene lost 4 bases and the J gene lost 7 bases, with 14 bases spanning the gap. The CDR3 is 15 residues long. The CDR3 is CASSSYGGRNSPLHF. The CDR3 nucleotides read TGTGCCAGCAGTTCGTATGGGGGACGCAATTCACCCCTCCACTTT.

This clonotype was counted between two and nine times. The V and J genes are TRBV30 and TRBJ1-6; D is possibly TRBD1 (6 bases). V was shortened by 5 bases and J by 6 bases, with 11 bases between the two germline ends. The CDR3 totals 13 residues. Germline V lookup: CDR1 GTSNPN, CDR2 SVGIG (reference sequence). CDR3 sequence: CAWEQGFNSPLHF. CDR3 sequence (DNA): TGTGCCTGGGAACAGGGTTTTAATTCACCCCTCCACTTT.

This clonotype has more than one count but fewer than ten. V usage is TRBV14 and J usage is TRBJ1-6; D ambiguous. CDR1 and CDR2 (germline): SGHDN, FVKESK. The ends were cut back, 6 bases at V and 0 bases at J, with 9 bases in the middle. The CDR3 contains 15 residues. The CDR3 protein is CASRSDSSYNSPLHF. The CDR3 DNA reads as TGTGCCAGCAGAAGTGATAGCTCCTATAATTCACCCCTCCACTTT.

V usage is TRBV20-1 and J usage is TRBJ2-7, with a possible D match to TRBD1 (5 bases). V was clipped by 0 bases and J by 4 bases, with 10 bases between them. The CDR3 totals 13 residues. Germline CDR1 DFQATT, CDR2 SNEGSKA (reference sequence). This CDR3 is CSARDSGIYEQYF. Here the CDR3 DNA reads TGCAGTGCTAGAGATTCAGGGATTTACGAGCAGTACTTC.

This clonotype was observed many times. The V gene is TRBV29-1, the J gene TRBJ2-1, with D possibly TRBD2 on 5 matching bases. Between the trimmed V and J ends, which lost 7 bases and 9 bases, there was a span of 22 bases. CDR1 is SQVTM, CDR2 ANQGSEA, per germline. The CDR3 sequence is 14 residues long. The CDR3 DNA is TGCAGCGCCGCTCCGGCCAGCGAAAGCGGTGAGCAGTTCTTC. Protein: CSAAPASESGEQFF.

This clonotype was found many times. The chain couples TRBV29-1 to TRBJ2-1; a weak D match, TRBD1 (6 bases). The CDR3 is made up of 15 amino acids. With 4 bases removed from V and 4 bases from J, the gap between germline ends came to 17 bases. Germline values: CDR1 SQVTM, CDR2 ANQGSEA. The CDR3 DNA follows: TGCAGCGTTGGGCCCCACCTAGGACAGTACAATGAGCAGTTCTTC. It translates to CSVGPHLGQYNEQFF.

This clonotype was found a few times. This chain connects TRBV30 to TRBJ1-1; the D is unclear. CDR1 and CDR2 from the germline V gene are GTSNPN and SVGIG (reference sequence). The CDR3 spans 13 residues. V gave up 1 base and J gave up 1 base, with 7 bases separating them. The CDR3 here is CAWSEQPNTEAFF. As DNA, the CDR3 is TGTGCCTGGAGTGAACAGCCGAACACTGAAGCTTTCTTT.

CDR3 region: CASSFIENNEQFF. CDR3 nucleotides: TGTGCCAGCAGCTTTATTGAAAACAATGAGCAGTTCTTC. The V call is TRBV7-6, the J call TRBJ2-1; D not certain. Germline V gives CDR1 SGHVS, CDR2 FNYEAQ. V lost 3 bases and J 5 bases, leaving 8 bases between the germline ends. The CDR3 totals 13 residues.

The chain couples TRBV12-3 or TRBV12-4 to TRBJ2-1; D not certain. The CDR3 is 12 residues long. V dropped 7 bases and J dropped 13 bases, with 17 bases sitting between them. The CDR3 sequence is CASTRAQSSQFF. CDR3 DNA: TGTGCCAGCACTCGGGCCCAGTCATCTCAGTTCTTC.

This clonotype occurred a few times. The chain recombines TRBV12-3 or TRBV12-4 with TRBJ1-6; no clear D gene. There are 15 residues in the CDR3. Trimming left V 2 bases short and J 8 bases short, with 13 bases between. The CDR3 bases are TGTGCCAGCAGTTTAAGGCAGGAATTGGATTCACCCCTCCACTTT. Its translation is CASSLRQELDSPLHF.

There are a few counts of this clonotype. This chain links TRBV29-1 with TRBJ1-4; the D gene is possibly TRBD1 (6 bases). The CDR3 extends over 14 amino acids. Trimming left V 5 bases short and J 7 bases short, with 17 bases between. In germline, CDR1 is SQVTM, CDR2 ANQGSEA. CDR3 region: CSVKIGGSAEKLFF. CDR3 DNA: TGCAGCGTTAAAATTGGGGGCTCTGCTGAAAAACTGTTTTTT.

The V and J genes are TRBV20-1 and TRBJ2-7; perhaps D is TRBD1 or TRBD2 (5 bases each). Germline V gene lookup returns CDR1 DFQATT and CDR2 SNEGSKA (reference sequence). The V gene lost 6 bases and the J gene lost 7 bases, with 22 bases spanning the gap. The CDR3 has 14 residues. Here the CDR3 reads CSAPSWDGLLEQYF. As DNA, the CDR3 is TGCAGTGCGCCTTCGTGGGACGGCCTCTTGGAGCAGTACTTC.

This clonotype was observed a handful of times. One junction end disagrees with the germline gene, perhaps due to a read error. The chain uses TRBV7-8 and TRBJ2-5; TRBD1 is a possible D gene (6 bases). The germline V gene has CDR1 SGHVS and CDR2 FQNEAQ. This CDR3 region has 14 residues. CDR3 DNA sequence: TGTGCCGGCAGCCCCACAGGGACCAAAGAGACCCAGTACTTC. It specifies CAGSPTGTKETQYF.

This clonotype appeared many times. This CDR3 is CASSSLYVTAQGDSPLHF. For the CDR3, the DNA is TGTGCCAGCAGTTCCCTTTATGTTACGGCCCAAGGGGATTCACCCCTCCACTTT. The chain combines TRBV28 with TRBJ1-6; a weak D match, TRBD1 (5 bases). This CDR3 is 18 amino acids long. In germline, CDR1 is MDHEN, CDR2 SYDVKM. Between the trimmed V and J ends, which lost 4 bases and 8 bases, there was a span of 24 bases.